Shown below are 20 T cell receptor beta chains from a single sample sequenced in a study of shared clonotypes between healthy human individuals. Libraries were prepared by immunoSEQ multiplex PCR; TCRdb keeps only in-frame clonotypes and omits some of them. The sample lists roughly 2.5 million clones, more than 90% occurring once. Sample: naive CD4+ T cells sorted from blood. Subset: CD45RA+ positively selected. Receptors were obtained from a man aged 18 to 29 in good health.

This clone came up a few times. This chain connects TRBV5-5 to TRBJ1-1; 7 bases line up with TRBD1. Germline CDR1 is SGHKS and CDR2 is YYEKEE (reference sequence). The CDR3 is 14 amino acids. The J segment lost 4 bases and the V segment lost 1 base, leaving 4 bases of the junction unmatched. The CDR3 DNA sequence: TGTGCCAGCAGCTTGCCAGGGGGGCGCACTGAAGCTTTCTTT. Encoded protein: CASSLPGGRTEAFF.

The V gene is TRBV28, the J gene TRBJ2-1; 10 bases agree with TRBD2. J gave up 4 bases and V 8 bases, and 5 bases lay outside the gene matches. Germline CDR1 is MDHEN and CDR2 is SYDVKM. The CDR3 extends over 14 amino acids. CDR3 sequence reads: CASAGTSVYNEQFF. CDR3 bases: TGTGCCAGCGCCGGGACTAGCGTATACAATGAGCAGTTCTTC.

The CDR3 coding sequence is TGTGCCAGCAGCCCTGGGGGGGACACGGGGAAGGGTGGCTACACCTTC. It is translated as CASSPGGDTGKGGYTF. The chain couples TRBV5-4 to TRBJ1-2; D possibly corresponds to TRBD1 (6 bases). The length of the CDR3 is 16 residues. Per the germline V gene, CDR1 is SGHNT and CDR2 is YYREEE (reference sequence). V lost 4 bases and J lost 7, with 23 bases in between.

The sample holds one count of this clone. The J gene is TRBJ1-2, the V gene TRBV30; D perhaps matches TRBD1 (5 bases). The V gene lost 0 bases and the J gene lost 0 bases, with 14 bases spanning the gap. Germline V gene lookup returns CDR1 GTSNPN and CDR2 SVGIG (reference sequence). This CDR3 is built from 16 residues. This CDR3 reads CAWSVGPISPNYGYTF. DNA for the CDR3: TGTGCCTGGAGTGTGGGACCGATATCACCTAACTATGGCTACACCTTC.

The chain has TRBV18 and TRBJ1-3; D gene ambiguous. The CDR3 is 15 amino acids. V was trimmed by 4 bases and J by 0 bases, leaving 10 bases between them. The germline gives CDR1 KGHSH, CDR2 LQKENI. The CDR3 nucleotides read TGTGCCAGCTCACTAGGGATCACCTCTGGAAACACCATATATTTT. This translates into CASSLGITSGNTIYF.

The chain uses TRBV28 and TRBJ2-3; maybe TRBD2 (5 bases). Germline values: CDR1 MDHEN, CDR2 SYDVKM. The CDR3 extends over 12 amino acids. The CDR3: CASGSVTDTQYF. The CDR3 DNA sequence: TGTGCGTCGGGGTCAGTGACAGATACGCAGTATTTT.

On this clone: The sample has other DNA sequences that encode this CDR3 too. The chain links TRBV6-5 to TRBJ1-6; possibly TRBD1 for D (5 bases). The germline V gene encodes CDR1 MNHEY and CDR2 SVGAGI. The CDR3 has 14 amino acids. Trimming removed 8 bases from V and 4 bases from J, with 12 bases in between. The CDR3 nucleotides are TGTGCCAGCTCCCCCGGGACGTATAATTCACCCCTCCACTTT. This translates into CASSPGTYNSPLHF.

The CDR3 DNA follows: TGCGCCAGCAGCCTTCCGGGACAGCCAACTAATGAAAAACTGTTTTTT. Translated, it gives CASSLPGQPTNEKLFF. V is TRBV4-1 and J is TRBJ1-4; 7 bases are shared with TRBD1. Germline CDR1 MGHRA, CDR2 YSYEKL. The CDR3 consists of 16 residues. The trim removed 4 bases at V and 0 bases at J, leaving 5 bases unmatched.

The rearrangement links TRBV4-3 to TRBJ2-3, with TRBD1 as a possible D gene (7 bases). Looked up from germline, CDR1 is LGHNA and CDR2 is YSLEER. This CDR3 spans 13 amino acids. V was trimmed by 6 bases and J by 5 bases, leaving 12 bases between them. As DNA, the CDR3 is TGCGCCAGCAGACGCCAGGGGGGAGATACGCAGTATTTT. Encoded protein: CASRRQGGDTQYF.

The gene calls are TRBV27 and TRBJ2-5; D tentatively fits TRBD1 or TRBD2 (5 bases each). The length of the CDR3 is 16 residues. Trimming pared 0 bases from V and 2 bases from J, leaving 13 bases between. Germline V gives CDR1 MNHEY, CDR2 SMNVEV (reference sequence). CDR3 loop: CASSLSYPGPQETQYF. The CDR3 region has the DNA TGTGCCAGCAGTTTATCCTACCCGGGACCGCAAGAGACCCAGTACTTC.

This chain connects TRBV5-1 to TRBJ2-4, with 11 bases matching TRBD1. The CDR3 has 19 residues. V was pared by 4 bases and J by 1 base, with 13 bases of the junction left unmatched. Germline values: CDR1 SGHRS, CDR2 YFSETQ. The CDR3 region has the DNA TGCGCCAGCAGCCCGGACGGGACAGGGGGTATAAAGGCCAAAAACATTCAGTACTTC. Translated: CASSPDGTGGIKAKNIQYF.

A word on this clone: The same CDR3 can be traced to other DNA sequences in this sample. The chain is built from TRBV7-2 and TRBJ2-2; D is unresolved. Trimming took 1 base from V and 1 from J, leaving 7 bases between them. Per germline, CDR1 SGHTA and CDR2 FQGNSA. This CDR3 region has 15 residues. The CDR3 DNA reads TGTGCCAGCAGCTTAGGACACCTGAACACCGGGGAGCTGTTTTTT. Encoded protein: CASSLGHLNTGELFF.

The chain is built from TRBV5-1 and TRBJ2-7; 9 bases fit TRBD1. The J segment lost 3 bases and the V segment lost 4 bases, leaving 8 bases of the junction unmatched. Germline V gene data show CDR1 as SGHRS and CDR2 as YFSETQ. The CDR3 is 15 residues long. The CDR3 loop is CASSPRTGAGYEQYF. Here the CDR3 DNA reads TGCGCCAGCAGCCCCCGGACAGGGGCCGGCTACGAGCAGTACTTC.

Comment on this clone: Other DNA sequences in the same sample also yield this CDR3. The CDR3 bases are TGTGCCAGCAGCTTACGGAGGGGGACTGAAGCTTTCTTT. Translation: CASSLRRGTEAFF. This chain connects TRBV7-2 to TRBJ1-1; D is possibly TRBD1 (6 bases). V lost 2 bases, J lost 5 bases, and 9 bases lay in between. This CDR3 region has 13 residues. CDR1 is SGHTA and CDR2 is FQGNSA in the germline V gene.

DNA for the CDR3: TGTGCCAGCAGTTCCCCTAGCACCGGGGAGCTGTTTTTT. This encodes CASSSPSTGELFF. The chain combines TRBV27 with TRBJ2-2; D call uncertain. Germline V lookup: CDR1 MNHEY, CDR2 SMNVEV (reference sequence). The CDR3 covers 13 residues. Trimming cost V 4 bases and J 4 bases, with 7 bases left between them.

V is TRBV2 and J is TRBJ2-3, with 13 bases matching TRBD2. The V gene's germline CDR1 is SNHLY and CDR2 FYNNEI. Trimming removed 5 bases from V and 4 bases from J; junction bases left unmatched: 6. This CDR3 spans 16 amino acids. In DNA form, the CDR3 reads TGTGCCAGCAGTCTACTAGCGGGAGGGCCCCCAGATACGCAGTATTTT. The encoded protein is CASSLLAGGPPDTQYF. The full variable domain, completed using reference TRBV2 and TRBJ2-3, is EPEVTQTPSHQVTQMGQEVILRCVPISNHLYFYWYRQILGQKVEFLVSFYNNEISEKSEIFDDQFSVERPDGSNFTLKIRSTKLEDSAMYFCASSLLAGGPPDTQYFGPGTRLTVL.

The CDR3 spells CAISEGAASTDTQYF. CDR3 sequence (DNA): TGTGCCATCAGTGAAGGGGCGGCTAGCACAGATACGCAGTATTTT. This sequence joins TRBV10-3 and TRBJ2-3, with D perhaps TRBD1 (5 bases). CDR1 and CDR2 from the germline V gene are ENHRY and SYGVKD. The CDR3 contains 15 residues. Trimming took off 3 bases at V and 0 bases at J, with 10 bases between the two ends.

In this sample, this clone turned up once. The CDR3 loop reads CASTMRLDTFSYNSPLHF. The CDR3 coding sequence is TGTGCCAGCACCATGCGGTTAGATACCTTCTCCTATAATTCACCCCTCCACTTT. The chain is built from TRBV7-3 and TRBJ1-6; D unresolved. Germline lookup yields CDR1 SGHTA and CDR2 FQGTGA. This CDR3 region has 18 residues. V shed 7 bases and J shed 0 bases, with 19 bases lying between them.

V is TRBV11-2 and J is TRBJ2-7; D is unresolved. From germline, CDR1 is SGHAT and CDR2 FQNNGV. V dropped 1 base and J dropped 2 bases, with 9 bases sitting between them. The CDR3 has 14 residues. This CDR3 is CASSLGPATYEQYF. Here the CDR3 DNA reads TGTGCCAGCAGCTTAGGGCCCGCCACCTACGAGCAGTACTTC.

The chain couples TRBV5-1 to TRBJ2-3; D uncertain. This CDR3 has 16 residues. V was trimmed by 0 bases and J by 0 bases, leaving 11 bases between them. Germline-derived CDR1 and CDR2 are SGHRS and YFSETQ. CDR3: CASSLAEGPSTDTQYF. CDR3 nucleotides: TGCGCCAGCAGCTTGGCCGAAGGTCCTAGCACAGATACGCAGTATTTT.